Below, 14 T cell receptor beta chains from the same sample are listed, as sequenced in a study of early T cells in non-severe SARS-CoV-2 infection. Via MiXCR, TCRdb re-called the 5' RACE reads, giving one row per CDR3 protein. Of tens of thousands of distinct CDR3 sequences in the sample, 14% are singletons; the top ten hold around 5.8%. The sequencing sample was made of whole blood. Every receptor here comes from an adult who was a healthcare worker with PCR-confirmed SARS-CoV-2 infection or an uninfected control (not recorded which).

This clonotype has at least ten counts. The chain joins TRBV10-3 to TRBJ2-1, with 7 bases identical to TRBD2. The CDR3 extends over 15 amino acids. Germline-derived CDR1 and CDR2 are ENHRY and SYGVKD. After removal of 0 bases from V and 7 bases from J, the junction contained 6 bases not matched to a gene. The CDR3 loop is CAISESRTRGNEQFF. In DNA, the CDR3 is TGTGCCATCAGTGAGTCTAGGACTAGAGGGAATGAGCAGTTCTTC.

This clonotype was seen a handful of times. V is TRBV7-2 and J is TRBJ2-7, with D hard to call. In germline, CDR1 is SGHTA, CDR2 FQGNSA. Trimming left V 4 bases short and J 3 bases short, with 16 bases between. There are 15 residues in the CDR3. The CDR3 protein is CASSSGHGSRYEQYF. The CDR3 nucleotides are TGTGCCAGCAGCTCGGGCCACGGATCCCGCTACGAGCAGTACTTC.

CDR3 bases: TGCAGCGTTGTTGGGTACTCAGATACGCAGTATTTT. Translation gives CSVVGYSDTQYF. The chain recombines TRBV29-1 with TRBJ2-3; no clear D gene. The CDR3 is 12 residues long. Looked up from germline, CDR1 is SQVTM and CDR2 is ANQGSEA. V shed 4 bases and J shed 4 bases, with 9 bases lying between them.

This clonotype was seen repeatedly, ten times or more. The gene calls are TRBV24-1 and TRBJ2-7, with 12 bases that match TRBD1. This CDR3 spans 15 amino acids. Per the germline V gene, CDR1 is KGHDR and CDR2 is SFDVKD. Germline trimming cut 5 bases from V and 1 base from J; bases unmatched to any gene: 2. CDR3 nucleotides: TGTGCCACCAGTGGGGGACAGGGGGCTTCCTACGAGCAGTACTTC. This gives the protein CATSGGQGASYEQYF.

Only a few counts were recorded for this clonotype. The rearrangement joins TRBV12-3 or TRBV12-4 to TRBJ1-2; no reliable D call. Deletions cut 1 base from V and 8 bases from J, with 11 bases between. The CDR3 is 13 amino acids. The CDR3: CASSLDAIGGYTF. The CDR3 nucleotides read TGTGCCAGCAGTTTAGACGCCATAGGGGGCTACACCTTC.

V is TRBV5-6 and J is TRBJ1-4; 7 nucleotides align to TRBD1. CDR1 and CDR2 (germline): SGHDT, YYEEEE. The CDR3 consists of 17 residues. With V trimmed by 0 bases and J by 3 bases, 8 bases remained unmatched. The CDR3 loop reads CASSLDGGGLANEKLFF. The CDR3 DNA is TGTGCCAGCAGCTTGGATGGAGGGGGCTTAGCTAATGAAAAACTGTTTTTT. The full variable domain, in which reference TRBV5-6 and TRBJ1-4 provide the parts outside the CDR3, is DAGVTQSPTHLIKTRGQQVTLRCSPKSGHDTVSWYQQALGQGPQFIFQYYEEEERQRGNFPDRFSGHQFPNYSSELNVNALLLGDSALYLCASSLDGGGLANEKLFFGSGTQLSVL.

The sample holds a few counts of this clonotype. The chain has TRBV4-3 and TRBJ2-7, with 11 bases matching TRBD1. The V and J ends lost 2 bases and 6 bases, in that order; junction bases with no gene match: 6. CDR3 size: 15 residues. Per germline, CDR1 LGHNA and CDR2 YSLEER. The DNA of the CDR3 is TGCGCCAGCAGCCAAACGCGGGACAGGGGGTCCGAGCAGTACTTC. Translating it yields CASSQTRDRGSEQYF.

This clonotype has more than one count but fewer than ten. The chain carries TRBV29-1 and TRBJ2-7; D may be TRBD1 or TRBD2 (6 bases each). Deletions cut 6 bases from V and 2 bases from J, with 17 bases between. In germline, CDR1 is SQVTM, CDR2 ANQGSEA. The CDR3 sequence is 14 residues long. The CDR3 region is CSVGGRDTPYEQYF. DNA for the CDR3: TGCAGCGTGGGAGGCCGGGACACCCCCTACGAGCAGTACTTC.

This clonotype was observed many times. J is TRBJ2-7 and V is TRBV7-8; 13 nucleotides match TRBD2. Germline-derived CDR1 and CDR2 are SGHVS and FQNEAQ. This CDR3 spans 16 amino acids. The V and J ends lost 3 bases and 3 bases, in that order; junction bases with no gene match: 5. CDR3 in amino acids: CASSFRTSGGIYEQYF. CDR3 nucleotide sequence: TGTGCCAGCAGCTTCAGGACTAGCGGGGGAATCTACGAGCAGTACTTC.

This clonotype was seen a few times. This chain connects TRBV6-1 to TRBJ1-5; D call uncertain. The ends were cut back, 5 bases at V and 3 bases at J, with 8 bases in the middle. CDR1 is MNHNS and CDR2 is SASEGT in the germline V gene. The CDR3 runs 13 residues. This chain's CDR3 is CASSPVHNQPQHF. Here the CDR3 DNA reads TGTGCCAGCAGTCCCGTGCACAATCAGCCCCAGCATTTT.

This clonotype was counted at least ten times. V gene TRBV7-3 combines with J gene TRBJ1-1, with D possibly TRBD1 on 5 matching bases. The CDR3 is made up of 13 amino acids. Germline lookup yields CDR1 SGHTA and CDR2 FQGTGA. Trimming took off 4 bases at V and 10 bases at J, with 16 bases between the two ends. CDR3 protein: CASSSGQGFGAFF. CDR3 DNA sequence: TGTGCCAGCAGCTCCGGTCAGGGTTTTGGAGCTTTCTTT. Using reference TRBV7-3 and TRBJ1-1 for the parts outside the CDR3, the full variable domain is GAGVSQTPSNKVTEKGKYVELRCDPISGHTALYWYRQSLGQGPEFLIYFQGTGAADDSGLPNDRFFAVRPEGSVSTLKIQRTERGDSAVYLCASSSGQGFGAFFGQGTRLTVV.

CDR3 nucleotides: TGTGCCAGCAGCCGCGGGACTAGCGGGGGAAATGAGCAGTTCTTC. This gives the protein CASSRGTSGGNEQFF. The chain links TRBV13 to TRBJ2-1; TRBD2 matches at 14 bases. V shed 5 bases, J shed 7 bases, and the junction held 4 bases outside the gene matches. Germline lookup yields CDR1 PRHDT and CDR2 FYEKMQ (reference sequence). This CDR3 contains 15 residues.

This clonotype was counted only a few times. This chain links TRBV7-2 with TRBJ2-4; TRBD1 might be the D (5 bases). The CDR3 contains 14 residues. The ends were cut back, 2 bases at V and 3 bases at J, with 8 bases in the middle. Per germline, CDR1 SGHTA and CDR2 FQGNSA. The DNA of the CDR3 is TGTGCCAGCAGCTTAAGGCAGGGCAAAAACATTCAGTACTTC. Its protein is CASSLRQGKNIQYF.

This chain uses TRBV30 with TRBJ1-6, with a tentative D call TRBD1 (5 bases). CDR3 size: 14 residues. From germline, CDR1 is GTSNPN and CDR2 SVGIG (reference sequence). The ends were cut back, 5 bases at V and 10 bases at J, with 18 bases in the middle. CDR3 DNA: TGTGCCTGGGAACCGGGACGTCAAGCATCACCCCTCCACTTT. Encoded protein: CAWEPGRQASPLHF.